The T cell receptor beta chain described here comes from a study of CD8 T cells in cerebrospinal fluid in Alzheimer's disease. Turning to the study itself: Plate-based nested PCR sequencing and droplet-based sequencing measured CSF T cell clonal expansion. Study-wide results and caveats: Expanded clones of at least 3% were commoner in Alzheimer's patients than healthy subjects. EBV-specific clones were neither the most expanded nor enriched in Alzheimer's patients.

CSF cells were profiled by 10X single-cell V(D)J and 5' expression. Following a re-call of the 10x single-cell sequencing reads, TCRdb has one entry per CDR3 protein and lacks DNA. The sample's table shows about 480 distinct CDR3 sequences. This clonotype counts as medium-sized by frequency. The target antigen is unknown. The germline V gene has CDR1 MNHNY and CDR2 SVGAGI (reference sequence). The CDR3 runs to 15 residues. The TCR was taken from a human donor with Parkinson's disease. Source material: cerebrospinal fluid. V is TRBV6-6 and J is TRBJ1-4; TCRdb lists TRBD1, though no DNA is available to test this call. CDR3: CASSYWDRGTEKLFF.